The 30 T cell receptor beta chains below were found in one sample sequenced in a study of blood T cell repertoires in COVID-19. The assay was immunoSEQ multiplex PCR, and TCRdb's table has in-frame clones only and misses some. The sample holds under 70,000 clones, around nine tenths seen once. The sequenced material came from peripheral blood. These receptors originate from a woman aged 55-69 years with COVID-19, enrolled during active disease.

The chain combines TRBV19 with TRBJ1-2, with a tentative D call TRBD1 (5 bases). Trimming pared 6 bases from V and 4 bases from J, leaving 18 bases between. CDR1 is LNHDA and CDR2 is SQIVND in the germline V gene (reference sequence). The CDR3 length is 15 residues. The CDR3 reads CASRYLPGEAYGYTF. DNA for the CDR3: TGTGCCAGTAGATACCTACCGGGGGAGGCCTATGGCTACACCTTC.

The chain carries TRBV19 and TRBJ1-5; D uncertain. The CDR3 length is 14 residues. The germline V gene has CDR1 LNHDA and CDR2 SQIVND (reference sequence). Deletions cut 5 bases from V and 5 bases from J, with 13 bases between. The CDR3 DNA reads as TGTGCCAGTAGTGTTTCGGGGAGACATCAGCCCCAGCATTTT. This encodes CASSVSGRHQPQHF.

The chain links TRBV19 to TRBJ1-1; possibly TRBD1 for D (5 bases). The germline V gene has CDR1 LNHDA and CDR2 SQIVND (reference sequence). V shed 5 bases and J shed 2 bases, with 18 bases lying between them. The CDR3 sequence is 16 residues long. The CDR3 DNA reads as TGTGCCAGTAGTCACAGAGTTGGGGCGATTAACACTGAAGCTTTCTTT. This codes for CASSHRVGAINTEAFF.

The chain joins TRBV4-1 to TRBJ1-3, with TRBD1 as a possible D gene (5 bases). V lost 0 bases, J lost 0 bases, and 12 bases lay in between. The CDR3 extends over 17 amino acids. Germline lookup yields CDR1 MGHRA and CDR2 YSYEKL. For the CDR3, the DNA is TGCGCCAGCAGCCAAGATCACGGCAGGGACTCTGGAAACACCATATATTTT. The encoded protein is CASSQDHGRDSGNTIYF.

This chain connects TRBV28 to TRBJ1-1, with D maybe TRBD1 (6 bases). In germline, CDR1 is MDHEN, CDR2 SYDVKM. The CDR3 loop spans 12 amino acids. V lost 4 bases, J lost 8 bases, and 11 bases lay in between. As DNA, the CDR3 is TGTGCCAGCAGTTCCCGGGGGGGCGAAGCTTTCTTT. Translating gives CASSSRGGEAFF.

The count of this clone is one. This chain joins TRBV7-8 and TRBJ2-7; possible D gene TRBD2, 5 bases. V lost 2 bases, J lost 7 bases, and 18 bases lay in between. CDR1 is SGHVS, CDR2 FQNEAQ, per germline. The CDR3 consists of 15 residues. The CDR3: CASSLKAAGPWEQYF. The CDR3 coding sequence is TGTGCCAGCAGCTTAAAGGCGGCGGGCCCATGGGAGCAGTACTTC.

The chain recombines TRBV28 with TRBJ2-7; maybe TRBD1 (5 bases). In germline, CDR1 is MDHEN, CDR2 SYDVKM. The ends were cut back, 2 bases at V and 0 bases at J, with 11 bases in the middle. The CDR3 has 15 amino acids. The chain's CDR3 is CASSLRQLHSYEQYF. The CDR3 DNA reads TGTGCCAGCAGTTTAAGACAGTTGCACTCCTACGAGCAGTACTTC.

The CDR3 region is CASSLGTTGRDEQYF. The CDR3 DNA reads as TGTGCCAGTAGTCTTGGGACTACCGGAAGGGACGAGCAGTACTTC. The chain recombines TRBV19 with TRBJ2-7; 7 bases are a match to TRBD2. Germline V CDR1 and CDR2: LNHDA, SQIVND (reference sequence). Trimming cost V 5 bases and J 5 bases; bases outside gene matches: 12. The CDR3 length is 15 residues.

This clone was seen only once. This chain joins TRBV5-4 and TRBJ1-3; TRBD1 matches 8 bases. J gave up 4 bases and V 4 bases, and 1 base lay outside the gene matches. CDR3 length: 13 amino acids. Germline V gene sequence: CDR1 SGHNT, CDR2 YYREEE (reference sequence). CDR3 protein: CASSRTGGNTIYF. The CDR3 nucleotides are TGTGCCAGCAGCAGGACAGGGGGAAACACCATATATTTT. The full variable domain, rest sourced from reference TRBV5-4 and TRBJ1-3, is ETGVTQSPTHLIKTRGQQVTLRCSSQSGHNTVSWYQQALGQGPQFIFQYYREEENGRGNFPPRFSGLQFPNYSSELNVNALELDDSALYLCASSRTGGNTIYFGEGSWLTVV.

The chain joins TRBV7-9 to TRBJ2-6; 8 bases map to TRBD1. Germline CDR1 is SEHNR and CDR2 is FQNEAQ (reference sequence). CDR3 length equals 18 residues. Germline trimming cut 6 bases from V and 0 bases from J; bases unmatched to any gene: 10. CDR3 sequence: CASRSRGTGYSGANVLTF. In DNA form, the CDR3 reads TGTGCCAGCAGAAGTAGGGGGACAGGTTACTCTGGGGCCAACGTCCTGACTTTC.

This chain joins TRBV11-2 and TRBJ2-7, with TRBD1 matching 7 bases. CDR1 is SGHAT, CDR2 FQNNGV, per germline. V lost 5 bases and J lost 3; bases outside the gene matches: 10. The CDR3 sequence is 15 residues long. The CDR3 bases are TGTGCCAGCAGCGTTGAGGGGGCCCGTTACTACGAGCAGTACTTC. Its protein is CASSVEGARYYEQYF.

The sample holds a few counts of this clone. The chain employs TRBV6-7 and TRBJ2-7; 8 bases map to TRBD2. TRBV6-7 is an ORF, with its function uncertain. V lost 2 bases, J lost 6 bases, and 12 bases stayed unmatched. This CDR3 has 16 amino acids. DNA of the CDR3: TGTGCCAGCAGTTACGAGGGCTCAGGACTAGCTGGCGAGCAGTACTTC. Amino acid sequence: CASSYEGSGLAGEQYF.

V is TRBV6-6 and J is TRBJ2-1, with a tentative D call TRBD2 (5 bases). Germline CDR1 reads MNHNY; CDR2 reads SVGAGI (reference sequence). V was cut by 10 bases and J by 0 bases, with 13 bases left in between. CDR3 size: 14 residues. CDR3 sequence reads: CATRVTSSYNEQFF. The DNA for the CDR3 is TGTGCCACCCGGGTCACTAGCTCCTACAATGAGCAGTTCTTC.

This clone was picked up one time. The chain has TRBV5-1 and TRBJ1-5; 10 bases align to TRBD1. The CDR3 sequence is 15 residues long. Germline CDR1 is SGHRS and CDR2 is YFSETQ. The V gene end was trimmed by 4 bases and the J gene end by 3 bases; junction bases not matched to a gene: 4. The CDR3 region is CASSPGQGFNQPQHF. Written as DNA, the CDR3 is TGCGCCAGCAGCCCGGGACAGGGGTTCAATCAGCCCCAGCATTTT.

V is TRBV3-1 (or the pseudogene TRBV3-2) and J is TRBJ2-3, with unresolved D. Trimming took off 6 bases at V and 8 bases at J, with 9 bases between the two ends. This CDR3 region has 11 residues. Germline lookup yields CDR1 LGHDT and CDR2 YNNKEL (reference sequence). The CDR3 nucleotides read TGTGCCAGCAGTTCCCCGGGTACGCAGTATTTT. Its translation: CASSSPGTQYF.

This chain joins TRBV6-6 and TRBJ2-1, with 10 bases aligning to TRBD1. Germline V gives CDR1 MNHNY, CDR2 SVGAGI (reference sequence). V shed 10 bases, J shed 0 bases, and the junction held 6 bases outside the gene matches. The CDR3 is 15 residues long. The CDR3 sequence is CATRDRGSSYNEQFF. DNA for the CDR3: TGTGCCACCCGGGACAGGGGAAGCTCCTACAATGAGCAGTTCTTC.

V and J are TRBV13 and TRBJ2-3, with 7 bases that match TRBD2. This CDR3 is 15 amino acids long. V trimming: 1 base; J trimming: 2 bases; junction bases outside the gene matches: 3. Germline values: CDR1 PRHDT, CDR2 FYEKMQ (reference sequence). This chain's CDR3 is CASSLEAGPTDTQYF. DNA of the CDR3: TGTGCCAGCAGCTTAGAAGCGGGACCCACAGATACGCAGTATTTT. Combining the CDR3 with reference TRBV13 and TRBJ2-3 gives the whole variable domain AAGVIQSPRHLIKEKRETATLKCYPIPRHDTVYWYQQGPGQDPQFLISFYEKMQSDKGSIPDRFSAQQFSDYHSELNMSSLELGDSALYFCASSLEAGPTDTQYFGPGTRLTVL.

The V call is TRBV27, the J call TRBJ2-7; 8 bases fit TRBD1. Germline CDR1 is MNHEY and CDR2 is SMNVEV (reference sequence). The CDR3 runs 17 residues. Trimming removed 2 bases from V and 1 base from J; junction bases left unmatched: 10. The CDR3 DNA reads as TGTGCCAGCAGTTTACTATGGGGACAGGCGCCTTCCTACGAGCAGTACTTC. Translation gives CASSLLWGQAPSYEQYF.

The chain links TRBV9 to TRBJ1-5; D is unresolved. The CDR3 spans 15 residues. Deletions cut 0 bases from V and 4 bases from J, with 11 bases between. The germline V gene encodes CDR1 SGDLS and CDR2 YYNGEE. DNA of the CDR3: TGTGCCAGCAGCGTAGAAGGAGGTCGGAATCAGCCCCAGCATTTT. This codes for CASSVEGGRNQPQHF.

The J gene is TRBJ2-5, the V gene TRBV7-9, with 7 positions matching TRBD2. The CDR3 is 15 residues long. With 5 bases clipped from V and 2 bases from J, the junction kept 8 bases outside the gene matches. Germline loops: CDR1 SEHNR, CDR2 FQNEAQ (reference sequence). In DNA form, the CDR3 reads TGTGCCAGCAGCCGACTACTAGCGCATCAAGAGACCCAGTACTTC. It translates to CASSRLLAHQETQYF.

The J gene is TRBJ2-1, the V gene TRBV5-4, with TRBD2 matching over 14 bases. Trimming cost V 4 bases and J 5 bases; bases outside gene matches: 5. This CDR3 region has 16 residues. Germline V gene sequence: CDR1 SGHNT, CDR2 YYREEE (reference sequence). DNA for the CDR3: TGTGCCAGCAGCGCGGGACTAGCGGGAGTGGACAATGAGCAGTTCTTC. This sequence encodes CASSAGLAGVDNEQFF.

The DNA for the CDR3 is TGTGCCAGCAGCTCGTCATTACCGGGACAGGGGTTGGCCGGGGAGCTGTTTTTT. As protein: CASSSSLPGQGLAGELFF. The chain has TRBV7-3 and TRBJ2-2, with TRBD1 matching over 10 bases. The CDR3 has 18 amino acids. CDR1 is SGHTA, CDR2 FQGTGA, per germline. The V segment lost 4 bases and the J segment 6 bases; nucleotides outside the gene matches: 14.

J is TRBJ1-1 and V is TRBV28; D is uncertain. Germline V CDR1 and CDR2: MDHEN, SYDVKM. V was cut by 6 bases and J by 11 bases, with 13 bases left in between. The CDR3 has 11 residues. CDR3 in amino acids: CASRGGLRAFF. The CDR3 DNA reads TGTGCCAGCAGGGGAGGGCTGAGGGCTTTCTTT.

The V call is TRBV30, the J call TRBJ2-4, with 7 bases lining up with TRBD1. The germline V gene has CDR1 GTSNPN and CDR2 SVGIG (reference sequence). Trimming cost V 2 bases and J 5 bases; bases outside gene matches: 0. The CDR3 sequence is 12 residues long. CDR3 nucleotides: TGTGCCTGGAGTACAGGGGAAAACATTCAGTACTTC. The encoded protein is CAWSTGENIQYF.

The CDR3 bases are TGTGCCAGCAAGGCTGGGACAGGCAATCAGCCCCAGCATTTT. Protein product: CASKAGTGNQPQHF. This chain links TRBV3-1 (or the pseudogene TRBV3-2) with TRBJ1-5, with TRBD1 identical over 7 bases. CDR1 and CDR2 (germline): LGHDT, YNNKEL (reference sequence). V trimming: 7 bases; J trimming: 2 bases; junction bases outside the gene matches: 5. This CDR3 has 14 amino acids.

V is TRBV5-6 and J is TRBJ2-7; D possibly corresponds to TRBD1 (5 bases). Trimming stripped 4 bases from V and 4 bases from J, with 15 bases between. Per germline, CDR1 SGHDT and CDR2 YYEEEE. This CDR3 spans 14 amino acids. The CDR3 sequence: CASSKSGHPYEQYF. DNA of the CDR3: TGTGCCAGCAGCAAATCCGGACATCCTTACGAGCAGTACTTC.

The J gene is TRBJ1-6, the V gene TRBV6-5, with a tentative D call TRBD1 (5 bases). CDR3 length: 13 residues. The germline V gene has CDR1 MNHEY and CDR2 SVGAGI. Deletions cut 7 bases from V and 7 bases from J, with 11 bases between. The CDR3 protein is CASTPGYNSPLHF. The CDR3, as DNA: TGTGCCAGCACTCCAGGGTACAATTCACCCCTCCACTTT.

CDR3 sequence: CARSQVRDSTYNEQFF. As DNA, the CDR3 is TGTGCCAGAAGTCAGGTCCGGGACTCCACCTACAATGAGCAGTTCTTC. The chain combines TRBV5-3 with TRBJ2-1; D might be TRBD2 (6 bases). TRBV5-3 falls under the ORF class, with uncertain function. The CDR3 length is 16 residues. Trimming took off 5 bases at V and 2 bases at J, with 17 bases between the two ends.

The chain combines TRBV28 with TRBJ2-5; maybe TRBD1 (6 bases). The CDR3 is 15 residues long. V was cut by 5 bases and J by 2 bases, with 15 bases left in between. The germline V gene has CDR1 MDHEN and CDR2 SYDVKM. This chain's CDR3 is CASSTHQGNQETQYF. As DNA, the CDR3 is TGTGCCAGCAGTACGCACCAGGGGAATCAAGAGACCCAGTACTTC.

This chain links TRBV4-2 with TRBJ1-5; TRBD1 matches at 10 bases. J lost 6 bases, V lost 3 bases, and 8 bases had no gene match. Germline V gene lookup returns CDR1 LGHNA and CDR2 YNFKEQ. This CDR3 has 16 residues. For the CDR3, the DNA is TGTGCCAGCAGCCACGATGACAGGGGGCGCTTTCAGCCCCAGCATTTT. The encoded protein is CASSHDDRGRFQPQHF.